This T cell receptor (beta chain) was sequenced in a study of technical replicates of blood from several donors. Only in-frame clones appear in the TCRdb table, and some are missing; sequencing was by immunoSEQ multiplex PCR. The sample has 100,000 or so clones; roughly 95% are singletons. The clonotype was recovered from a human donor in good health. Input material: T cells isolated from PBMCs.

The chain's CDR3 is CASSVAFRTDTQYF. The CDR3 DNA sequence: TGTGCCAGCAGCGTAGCCTTTCGCACAGATACGCAGTATTTT. The V gene is TRBV9, the J gene TRBJ2-3; D is unclear. From germline, CDR1 is SGDLS and CDR2 YYNGEE. Trimming removed 0 bases from V and 1 base from J, with 6 bases in between. There are 14 residues in the CDR3.